This TCR beta chain was captured in a study of blood T cell repertoires in COVID-19 (dated by TCRdb to between 2020 and 2021). Describing the broader study: Samples covering the acute and convalescent phases of COVID-19 were provided by collaborators in the United States, Italy and Spain. The sample metadata nearly always contained a de-identified subject ID, COVID-19 status, age in years and sex. The dataset comprised deeply sampled blood TCRbeta repertoires from subjects exposed to, actively infected with, or recovered from COVID-19. The material from the prospective study consisted of cDNA or gDNA derived from T cells, B-cell-depleted T cells, or PBMCs. The repertoires were made available in a free public database intended to serve as a resource for research on the immune response to SARS-CoV-2. Where available, HLA class I and class II types were taken from metadata supplied by the sample provider and were not determined by assay-based typing. The samples were drawn from two sources: the first 160 participants of the ongoing ImmuneRACE study, and fewer than 1,500 subjects contributed by 6 global collaborators.

Note on this clone: The clone's antigen remains unknown. Qualities for individual bases were not recorded, and no much larger clone is one base off.

The CDR3 holds 15 amino acids from the cysteine to the phenylalanine. Only the CDR3 part of the read is kept: 45 bases, read in frame from the first base. V and J are trimmed by 4 bases and 6 bases, and the gene matches miss 8 bases of the junction. Based on the germline V gene (reference sequence), the CDR1 and CDR2 sequences are LGHDT and YNNKEL. Each collaborating institution followed its own protocols to collect whole blood in K2EDTA tubes. For TCRbeta analysis, collaborators shipped samples in one of three forms: frozen whole blood, isolated PBMCs, or DNA extracted from either of those sample types. Summary of the overall study and its limitations: How much clinical and demographic metadata was included differed by source and by participant, and the metadata was provided uncurated.

The immunoSEQ Assay, a bias-controlled multiplex PCR, was used to amplify TCRbeta CDR3 regions from genomic DNA. The original methods were these. The number of nucleated cells in each sample was estimated from the amplification of reference gene primers within the assay. Sequence reads were collapsed and filtered to measure the absolute abundance of every unique TCRbeta CDR3 rearrangement. For each sample, productive Simpson clonality was calculated as the square root of Simpson's diversity index over productive rearrangements. TCRdb mirrors the immuneACCESS table, restricted to in-frame sequences. Some clones are absent from its copies; in checked studies, under half trace to an unresolved V gene, and the reason for the others is unknown. That table furnishes V, J and clone size, whereas the DNA furnished D and trimming. Recorded for this sample are 70,000 or so clones; about nine tenths of them occurred a single time. The top ten constitute roughly 2% of the sample.

Sequences were obtained from peripheral blood. Rearrangement joined TRBV3-1 (or the pseudogene TRBV3-2) to TRBJ1-1, with 10 bases matching TRBD1. This sequence was found in a man younger than 40 with acute or convalescent COVID-19. The CDR3 has the sequence CASSRFGTGAAEAFF. The nucleotides read TGTGCCAGCAGCCGGTTTGGGACAGGGGCCGCTGAAGCTTTCTTT.